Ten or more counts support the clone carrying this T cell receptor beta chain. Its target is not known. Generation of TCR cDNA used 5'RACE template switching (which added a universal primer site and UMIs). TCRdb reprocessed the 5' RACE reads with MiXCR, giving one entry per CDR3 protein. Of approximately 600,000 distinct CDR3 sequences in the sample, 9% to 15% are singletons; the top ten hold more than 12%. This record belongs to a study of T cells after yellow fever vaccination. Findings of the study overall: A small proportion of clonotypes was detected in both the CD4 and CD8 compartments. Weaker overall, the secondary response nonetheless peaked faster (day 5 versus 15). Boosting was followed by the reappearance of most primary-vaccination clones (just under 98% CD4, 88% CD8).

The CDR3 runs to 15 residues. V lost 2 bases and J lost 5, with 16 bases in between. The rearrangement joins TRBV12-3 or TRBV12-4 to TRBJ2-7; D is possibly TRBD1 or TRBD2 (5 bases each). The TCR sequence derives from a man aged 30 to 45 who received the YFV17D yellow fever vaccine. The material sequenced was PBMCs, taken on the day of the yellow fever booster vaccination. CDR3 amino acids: CASSLSTGRRNEQYF. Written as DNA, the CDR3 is TGTGCCAGCAGTTTAAGTACGGGACGGCGGAACGAGCAGTACTTC.